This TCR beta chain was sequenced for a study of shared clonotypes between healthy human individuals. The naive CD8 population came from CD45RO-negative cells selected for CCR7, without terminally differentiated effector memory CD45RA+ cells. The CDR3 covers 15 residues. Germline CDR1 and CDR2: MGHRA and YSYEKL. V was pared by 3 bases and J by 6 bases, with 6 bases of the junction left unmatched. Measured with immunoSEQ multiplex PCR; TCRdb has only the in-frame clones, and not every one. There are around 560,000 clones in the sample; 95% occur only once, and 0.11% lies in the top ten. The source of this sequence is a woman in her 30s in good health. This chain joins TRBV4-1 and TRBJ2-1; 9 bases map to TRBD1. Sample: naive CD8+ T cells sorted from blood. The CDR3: CASSQDRGPSNEQFF. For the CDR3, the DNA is TGCGCCAGCAGCCAGGACAGGGGACCCTCCAATGAGCAGTTCTTC.